This TCR beta chain comes out of a study of CD8 T cells in Susac syndrome. This CDR3 comprises 14 residues. The germline V gene encodes CDR1 GTSNPN and CDR2 SVGIG (reference sequence). The V and J ends lost 0 bases and 7 bases, in that order; junction bases with no gene match: 6. Sequencing of TCR beta, carried out with a high-throughput approach, was applied to CD8+ and CD4+ T cells from the blood. The multiple sclerosis controls comprised treatment-naive patients whose relapsing-remitting disease was stable or active. Isolation of CD8+ and CD4+ T cells was performed negatively, whereas enrichment of TEMRA cells was done by FACS. When the RNA was reverse transcribed, random hexamers were used with an input of about 0.45 to 1 ug. Amplification of the TCR beta CDR3 was carried out by immunoSEQ multiplex PCR, which spanned a total of 54 Vbeta and 13 Jbeta segments. TCRdb processed the immunoSEQ multiplex PCR reads anew with MiXCR; each CDR3 protein has one entry. The sample yields some 150,000 distinct CDR3 sequences, over 85% seen once.

This TCR was sampled from a human donor with multiple sclerosis. Specimen: CD8+ T cells from PBMCs. V usage is TRBV30 and J usage is TRBJ1-2; 9 bases line up with TRBD1. DNA for the CDR3: TGTGCCTGGAGTGTGGGGGACAGGGCTCTTGGCTACACCTTC. This codes for CAWSVGDRALGYTF. Full variable domain (rest looked up from reference TRBV30 and TRBJ1-2): SQTIHQWPATLVQPVGSPLSLECTVEGTSNPNLYWYRQAAGRGLQLLFYSVGIGQISSEVPQNLSASRPQDRQFILSSKKLLLSDSGFYLCAWSVGDRALGYTFGSGTRLTVV.